This section outlines one T cell receptor beta chain sequence together with its context. The CDR3 runs 15 residues. Trimming cost V 0 bases and J 5 bases; bases outside gene matches: 6. Germline V CDR1 and CDR2: SGHDT, YYEEEE. The data were obtained in a study of blood T cell repertoires in COVID-19. Study summary: There were acute and convalescent COVID-19 samples, and they came from the United States, Italy and Spain. T cells, B-cell-depleted T cells, or PBMCs provided the cDNA or gDNA that served as material.

As processed by the authors: It was from reference gene primer amplification that nucleated cell counts were estimated. TCRdb's copy holds only in-frame clones and misses some; the assay was immunoSEQ multiplex PCR. V, J and clone size derive from that table, while D and trimming were established from the DNA sequence. The profile shows approximately 330,000 clones, 70% to 90% of them singletons. This receptor was taken from a woman aged 45-65 years with active or convalescent COVID-19. This sequence joins TRBV5-6 and TRBJ1-2; 8 bases agree with TRBD1. Specimen: peripheral blood. CDR3 coding DNA: TGTGCCAGCAGCTTGGGACAGGGGATCGGGTATGGCTACACCTTC. This sequence encodes CASSLGQGIGYGYTF.